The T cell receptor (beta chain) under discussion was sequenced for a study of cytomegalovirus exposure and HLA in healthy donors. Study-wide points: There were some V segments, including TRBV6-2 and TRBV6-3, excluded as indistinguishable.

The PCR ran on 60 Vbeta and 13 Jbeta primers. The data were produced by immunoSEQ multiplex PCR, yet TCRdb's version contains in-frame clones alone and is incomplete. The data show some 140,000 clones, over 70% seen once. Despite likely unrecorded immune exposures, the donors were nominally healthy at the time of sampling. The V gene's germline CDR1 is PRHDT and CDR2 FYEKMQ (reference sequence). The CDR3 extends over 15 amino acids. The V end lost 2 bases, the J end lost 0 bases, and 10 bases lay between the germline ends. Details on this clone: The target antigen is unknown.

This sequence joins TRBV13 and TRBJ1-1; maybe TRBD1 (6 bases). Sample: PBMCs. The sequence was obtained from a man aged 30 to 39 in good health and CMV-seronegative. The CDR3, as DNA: TGTGCCAGCAGCTTAAGTCAGGGGCTGAACACTGAAGCTTTCTTT. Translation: CASSLSQGLNTEAFF.